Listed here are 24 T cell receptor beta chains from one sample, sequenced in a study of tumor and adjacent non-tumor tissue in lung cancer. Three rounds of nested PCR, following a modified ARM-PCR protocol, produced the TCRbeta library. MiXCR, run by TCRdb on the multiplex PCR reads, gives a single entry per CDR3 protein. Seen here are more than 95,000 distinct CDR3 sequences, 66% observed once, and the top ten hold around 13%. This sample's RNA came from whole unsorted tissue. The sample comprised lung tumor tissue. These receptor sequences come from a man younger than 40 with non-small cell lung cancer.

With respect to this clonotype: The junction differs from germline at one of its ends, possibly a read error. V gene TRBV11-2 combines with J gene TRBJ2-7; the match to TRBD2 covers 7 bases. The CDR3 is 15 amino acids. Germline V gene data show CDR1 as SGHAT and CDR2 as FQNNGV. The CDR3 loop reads CACSSLGGREGQQYF. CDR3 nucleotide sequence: TGTGCCTGCAGCTCCCTGGGCGGGAGAGAGGGCCAGCAGTACTTC.

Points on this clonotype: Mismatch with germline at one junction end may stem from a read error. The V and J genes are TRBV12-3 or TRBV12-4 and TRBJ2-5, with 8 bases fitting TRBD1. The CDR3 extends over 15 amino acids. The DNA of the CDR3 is TGTGTCAGCAGTCCCAACAGGGGGAGTATGGAGACCCAGTACTTC. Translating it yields CVSSPNRGSMETQYF.

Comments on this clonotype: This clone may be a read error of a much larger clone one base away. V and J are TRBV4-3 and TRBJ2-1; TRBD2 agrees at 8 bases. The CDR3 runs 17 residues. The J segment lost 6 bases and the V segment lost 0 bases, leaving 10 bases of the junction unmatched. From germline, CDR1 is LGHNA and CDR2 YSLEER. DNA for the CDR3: TGCGCCAGCAGCCAAGATCGGCTAACGGGAGGGATCAATGAGCAGTTCTTC. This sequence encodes CASSQDRLTGGINEQFF.

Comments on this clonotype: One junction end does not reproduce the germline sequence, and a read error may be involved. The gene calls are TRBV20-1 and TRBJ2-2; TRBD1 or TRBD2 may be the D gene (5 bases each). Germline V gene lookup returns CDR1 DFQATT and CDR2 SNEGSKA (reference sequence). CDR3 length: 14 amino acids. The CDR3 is CSAKTWGFTWELFF. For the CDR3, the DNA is TGCAGTGCTAAGACATGGGGCTTCACCTGGGAGCTGTTCTTT.

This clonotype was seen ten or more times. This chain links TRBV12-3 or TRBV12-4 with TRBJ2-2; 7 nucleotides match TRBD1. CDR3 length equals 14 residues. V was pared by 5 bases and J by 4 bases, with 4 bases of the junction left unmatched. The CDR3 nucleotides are TGTGCCAGCAGTGACAGGGCCGGCACCGGGGAGCTGTTTTTT. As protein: CASSDRAGTGELFF.

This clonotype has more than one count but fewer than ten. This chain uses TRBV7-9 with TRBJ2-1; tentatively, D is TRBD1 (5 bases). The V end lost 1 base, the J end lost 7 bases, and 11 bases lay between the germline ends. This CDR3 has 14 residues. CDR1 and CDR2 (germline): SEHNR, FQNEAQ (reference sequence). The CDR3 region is CASSLVAGSNEQFF. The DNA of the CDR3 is TGTGCCAGCAGCTTAGTGGCAGGGTCTAATGAGCAGTTCTTC.

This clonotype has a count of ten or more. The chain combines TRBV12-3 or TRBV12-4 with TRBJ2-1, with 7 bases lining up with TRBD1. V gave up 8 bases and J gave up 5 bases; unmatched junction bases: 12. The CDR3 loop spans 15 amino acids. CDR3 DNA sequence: TGTGCCAGCGGAGACAGGGCGCGATTGAACAATGAGCAGTTCTTC. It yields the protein CASGDRARLNNEQFF.

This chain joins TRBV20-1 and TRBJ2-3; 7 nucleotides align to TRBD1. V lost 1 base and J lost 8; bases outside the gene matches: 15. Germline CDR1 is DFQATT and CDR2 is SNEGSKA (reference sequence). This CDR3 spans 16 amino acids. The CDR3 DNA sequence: TGCAGTGCTAGAGCCGGACAGGTTTTATGTGCAGGTACGCAGTATTTT. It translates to CSARAGQVLCAGTQYF.

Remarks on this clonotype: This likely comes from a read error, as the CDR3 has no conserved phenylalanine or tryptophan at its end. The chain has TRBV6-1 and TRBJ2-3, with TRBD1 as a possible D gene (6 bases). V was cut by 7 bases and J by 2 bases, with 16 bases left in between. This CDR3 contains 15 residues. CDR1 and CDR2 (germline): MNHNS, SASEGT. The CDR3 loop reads CASTELTGDTDTQYY. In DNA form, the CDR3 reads TGTGCCAGCACTGAGCTGACAGGAGACACAGATACGCAGTATTAT.

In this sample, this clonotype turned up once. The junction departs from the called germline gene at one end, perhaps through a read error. Here the CDR3 DNA reads TGTGCCAGCACCCTCTGGGGGACAGACACCGGGGAGCCGTTTTTT. Translated: CASTLWGTDTGEPFF. The chain combines TRBV12-3 or TRBV12-4 with TRBJ2-2; 7 nucleotides align to TRBD1. CDR3 length: 15 residues.

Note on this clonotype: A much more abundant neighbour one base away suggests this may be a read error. The CDR3, as DNA: TGTACCAGCAGTCTACTGCTGGGGAACGAGCAGTACTTC. This sequence encodes CTSSLLLGNEQYF. The V and J genes are TRBV12-3 or TRBV12-4 and TRBJ2-7; no reliable D call. The CDR3 covers 13 residues.

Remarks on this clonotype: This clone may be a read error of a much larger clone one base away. Here the CDR3 reads CASSRCGEGPNEQFF. For the CDR3, the DNA is TGTGCCAGCAGCCGATGCGGGGAGGGGCCCAATGAGCAGTTCTTC. V and J are TRBV6-2 or TRBV6-3 and TRBJ2-1, with TRBD2 matching 7 bases. The CDR3 length is 15 residues. CDR1 MNHEY and CDR2 SVGEGT come from the germline V gene. V shed 6 bases and J 6 bases; nucleotides not matched to a gene: 11.

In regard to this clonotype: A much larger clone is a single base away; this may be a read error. CDR3 region: CASSQDTGGCGYTF. In DNA, the CDR3 is TGCGCCAGCAGCCAAGATACGGGTGGCTGTGGCTACACCTTC. The chain is built from TRBV4-3 and TRBJ1-2; D remains ambiguous. Per the germline V gene, CDR1 is LGHNA and CDR2 is YSLEER. The V and J ends lost 0 bases and 7 bases respectively, with 12 bases between them. The CDR3 has 14 residues.

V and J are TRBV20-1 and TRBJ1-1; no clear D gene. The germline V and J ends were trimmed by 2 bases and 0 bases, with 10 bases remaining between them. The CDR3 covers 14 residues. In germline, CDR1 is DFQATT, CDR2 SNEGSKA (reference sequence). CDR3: CSARKYGVNTEAFF. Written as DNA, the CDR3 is TGCAGTGCTAGAAAGTACGGAGTGAACACTGAAGCTTTCTTT.

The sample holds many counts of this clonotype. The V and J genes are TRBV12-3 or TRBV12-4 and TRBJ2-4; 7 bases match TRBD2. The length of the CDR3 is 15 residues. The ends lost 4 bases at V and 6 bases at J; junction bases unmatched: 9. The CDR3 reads CASSWGGADGNIQYF. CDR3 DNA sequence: TGTGCCAGCAGTTGGGGGGGAGCGGACGGAAACATTCAGTACTTC.

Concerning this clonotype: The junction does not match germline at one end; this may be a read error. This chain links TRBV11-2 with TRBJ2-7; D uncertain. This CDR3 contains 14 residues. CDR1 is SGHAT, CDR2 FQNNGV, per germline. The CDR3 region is CAGSTHFSSYEQYF. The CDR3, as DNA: TGTGCCGGCAGCACCCACTTCAGCTCCTACGAGCAGTACTTC.

Written as DNA, the CDR3 is TGTGCCAGCAGCCGGGAGGGATACGCCATATATTTT. Its protein is CASSREGYAIYF. The V call is TRBV11-3, the J call TRBJ1-3, with D unclear. The CDR3 covers 12 residues. The germline V gene has CDR1 SGHNT and CDR2 YENEEA. Trimming took off 5 bases at V and 11 bases at J, with 13 bases between the two ends. The full variable domain, with the rest looked up from reference TRBV11-3 and TRBJ1-3, is EAGVVQSPRYKIIEKKQPVAFWCNPISGHNTLYWYLQNLGQGPELLIRYENEEAVDDSQLPKDRFSAERLKGVDSTLKIQPAELGDSAVYLCASSREGYAIYFGEGSWLTVV.

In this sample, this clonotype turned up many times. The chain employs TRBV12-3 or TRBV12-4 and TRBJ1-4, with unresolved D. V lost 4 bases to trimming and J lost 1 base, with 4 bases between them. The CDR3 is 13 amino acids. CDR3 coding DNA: TGTGCCAGCAGTTGGTTAACTAATGAAAAACTGTTTTTT. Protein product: CASSWLTNEKLFF.

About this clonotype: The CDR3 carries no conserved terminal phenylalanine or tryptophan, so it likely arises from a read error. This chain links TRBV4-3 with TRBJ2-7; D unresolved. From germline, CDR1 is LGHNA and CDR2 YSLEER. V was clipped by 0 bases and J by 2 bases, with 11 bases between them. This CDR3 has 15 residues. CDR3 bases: TGCGCCAGCAGCCAAGATTCTAGAGGACCCTACGAGCAGTACCTC. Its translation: CASSQDSRGPYEQYL.

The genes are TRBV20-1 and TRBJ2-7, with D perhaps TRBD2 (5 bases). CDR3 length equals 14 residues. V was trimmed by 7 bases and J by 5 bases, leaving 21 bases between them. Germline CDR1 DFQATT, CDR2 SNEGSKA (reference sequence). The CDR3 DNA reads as TGCAGTGTTAGCCCCCCGCGGAGGTCTCACGAGCAGTACTTC. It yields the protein CSVSPPRRSHEQYF.

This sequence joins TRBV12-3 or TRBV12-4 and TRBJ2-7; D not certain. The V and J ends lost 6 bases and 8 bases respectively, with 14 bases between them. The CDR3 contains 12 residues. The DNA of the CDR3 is TGTGCCAGCAGCCCAGGTGTCGACAAGCAGTACTTC. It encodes CASSPGVDKQYF.

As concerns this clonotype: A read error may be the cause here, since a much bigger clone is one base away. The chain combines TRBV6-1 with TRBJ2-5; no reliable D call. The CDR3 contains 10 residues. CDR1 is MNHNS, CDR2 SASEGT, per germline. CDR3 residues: CASVQETQHF. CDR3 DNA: TGTGCCAGCGTACAAGAGACCCAGCACTTC.

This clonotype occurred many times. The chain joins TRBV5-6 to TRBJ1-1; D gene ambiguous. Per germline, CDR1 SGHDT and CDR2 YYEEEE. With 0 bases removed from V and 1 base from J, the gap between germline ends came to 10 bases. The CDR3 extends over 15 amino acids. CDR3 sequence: CASSLDGRPNTEAFF. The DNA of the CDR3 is TGTGCCAGCAGCTTGGACGGGCGGCCGAACACTGAAGCTTTCTTT.

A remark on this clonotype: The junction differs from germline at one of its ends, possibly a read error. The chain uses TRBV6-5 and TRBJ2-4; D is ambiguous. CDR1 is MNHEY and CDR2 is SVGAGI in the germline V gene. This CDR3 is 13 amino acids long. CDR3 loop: CASRPLAQNIQYF. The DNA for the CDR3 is TGTGCCAGCAGGCCTTTAGCCCAAAACATCCAGTACTTC.